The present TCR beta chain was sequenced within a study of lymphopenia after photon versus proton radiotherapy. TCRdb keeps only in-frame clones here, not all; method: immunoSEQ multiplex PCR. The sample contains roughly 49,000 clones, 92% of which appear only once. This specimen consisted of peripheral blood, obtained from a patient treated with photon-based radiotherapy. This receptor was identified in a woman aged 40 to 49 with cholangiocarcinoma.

CDR3 nucleotide sequence: TGTGCCAGCAGCTTAGGGGGGCTCGGTAATTCACCCCTCCACTTT. Its protein product is CASSLGGLGNSPLHF. The V call is TRBV7-6, the J call TRBJ1-6, with D perhaps matching TRBD1 (6 bases). CDR1 and CDR2 from the germline V gene are SGHVS and FNYEAQ. The V gene lost 1 base and the J gene lost 6 bases, with 10 bases spanning the gap. The CDR3 has 15 amino acids.